This paragraph covers one T cell receptor beta chain sequence. Its antigen is currently unknown. Germline V gives CDR1 SGHTA, CDR2 FQGNSA. The V segment lost 5 bases and the J segment 3 bases; nucleotides outside the gene matches: 3. CDR3 length: 13 amino acids. These data belong to a study of cytomegalovirus exposure and HLA in healthy donors. Findings and caveats of the study: Later analysis identified several of the most significant clusters that appeared linked to common viral pathogens.

PCR amplification relied on 60 Vbeta primers (plus 13 Jbeta primers). The method was immunoSEQ multiplex PCR; TCRdb's version includes in-frame clones alone and lacks a portion of them. The table records about 130,000 clones, approximately 80% of them present only once. Sequencing was carried out using PBMCs. The chain combines TRBV7-2 with TRBJ2-5; 7 nucleotides align to TRBD2. This TCR was sampled from a man aged 25 to 40 in good health and CMV-seronegative. CDR3 amino acids: CASSRGREETQYF. The CDR3 DNA sequence: TGTGCCAGCAGCCGGGGGAGGGAAGAGACCCAGTACTTC. The variable domain in full, completed from reference TRBV7-2 and TRBJ2-5, reads GAGVSQSPSNKVTEKGKDVELRCDPISGHTALYWYRQSLGQGLEFLIYFQGNSAPDKSGLPSDRFSAERTGGSVSTLTIQRTQQEDSAVYLCASSRGREETQYFGPGTRLLVL.